This TCR beta chain was sequenced in a study of CD8 T cells in ankylosing spondylitis. This clonotype has only a few counts. Per the germline V gene, CDR1 is SNHLY and CDR2 is FYNNEI. The CDR3 consists of 13 residues. V lost 5 bases and J 0 bases, leaving 8 bases between the germline ends. Via MiXCR, TCRdb re-called the 5' RACE reads, giving one row per CDR3 protein. Among roughly 160,000 distinct CDR3 sequences listed, roughly 10% were seen once. The sequenced sample was blood, either unsorted or a sorted T cell fraction (not recorded which). The TCR originated in a female donor with ankylosing spondylitis or in good health (not recorded which). The rearrangement uses TRBV2 and TRBJ2-7; no firm D call. In DNA form, the CDR3 reads TGTGCCAGCAGTTCAAGCTACTCCTACGAGCAGTACTTC. This encodes CASSSSYSYEQYF.